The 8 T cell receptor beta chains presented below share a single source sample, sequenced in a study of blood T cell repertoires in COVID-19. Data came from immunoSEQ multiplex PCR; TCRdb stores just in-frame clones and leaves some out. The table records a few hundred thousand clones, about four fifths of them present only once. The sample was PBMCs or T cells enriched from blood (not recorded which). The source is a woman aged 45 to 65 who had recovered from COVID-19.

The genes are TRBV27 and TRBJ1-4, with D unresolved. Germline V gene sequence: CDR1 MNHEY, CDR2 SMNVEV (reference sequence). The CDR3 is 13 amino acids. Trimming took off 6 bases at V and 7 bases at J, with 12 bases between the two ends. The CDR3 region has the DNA TGTGCCAGCAGAAGCCTGGGAGGTGAAAAACTGTTTTTT. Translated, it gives CASRSLGGEKLFF.

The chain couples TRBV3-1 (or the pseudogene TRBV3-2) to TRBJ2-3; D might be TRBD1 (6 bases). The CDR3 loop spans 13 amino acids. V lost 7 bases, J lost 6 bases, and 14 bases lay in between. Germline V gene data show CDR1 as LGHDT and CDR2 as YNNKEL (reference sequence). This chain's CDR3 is CASKPSRGDTQYF. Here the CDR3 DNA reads TGTGCCAGCAAACCAAGTAGGGGGGATACGCAGTATTTT.

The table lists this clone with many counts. In DNA, the CDR3 is TGTGCCAGTAGCGGACAGGGAGGTCCCTATAATTCACCCCTCCACTTT. Translating it yields CASSGQGGPYNSPLHF. V usage is TRBV19 and J usage is TRBJ1-6; 8 bases map to TRBD1. In germline, CDR1 is LNHDA, CDR2 SQIVND (reference sequence). V gave up 6 bases and J gave up 2 bases; unmatched junction bases: 6. The CDR3 spans 16 residues.

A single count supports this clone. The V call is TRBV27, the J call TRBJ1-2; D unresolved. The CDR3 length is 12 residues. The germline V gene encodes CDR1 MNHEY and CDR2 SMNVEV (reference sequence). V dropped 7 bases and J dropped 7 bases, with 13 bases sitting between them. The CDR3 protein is CASKGGIGGYTF. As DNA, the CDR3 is TGTGCCAGCAAAGGAGGGATTGGTGGCTACACCTTC.

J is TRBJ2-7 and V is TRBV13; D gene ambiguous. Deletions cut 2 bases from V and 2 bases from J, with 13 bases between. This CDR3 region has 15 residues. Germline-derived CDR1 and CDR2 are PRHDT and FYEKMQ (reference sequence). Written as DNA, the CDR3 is TGTGCCAGCAGCTTAACGCGAGATCCTGCCTACGAGCAGTACTTC. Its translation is CASSLTRDPAYEQYF. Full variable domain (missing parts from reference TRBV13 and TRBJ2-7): AAGVIQSPRHLIKEKRETATLKCYPIPRHDTVYWYQQGPGQDPQFLISFYEKMQSDKGSIPDRFSAQQFSDYHSELNMSSLELGDSALYFCASSLTRDPAYEQYFGPGTRLTVT.

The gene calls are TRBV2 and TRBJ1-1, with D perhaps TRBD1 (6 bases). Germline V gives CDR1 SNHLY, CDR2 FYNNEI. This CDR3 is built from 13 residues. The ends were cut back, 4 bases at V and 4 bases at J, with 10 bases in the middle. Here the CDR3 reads CASSGQAGTEAFF. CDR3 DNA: TGTGCCAGCAGTGGACAGGCCGGCACTGAAGCTTTCTTT.

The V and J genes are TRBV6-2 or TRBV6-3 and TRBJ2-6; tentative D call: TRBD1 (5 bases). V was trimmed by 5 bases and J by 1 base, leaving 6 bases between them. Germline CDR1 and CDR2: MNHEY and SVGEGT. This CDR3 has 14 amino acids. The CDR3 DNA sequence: TGTGCCAGCAGTCACAGGTCTGGGGCCAACGTCCTGACTTTC. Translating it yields CASSHRSGANVLTF.

CDR3 coding DNA: TGTGCCAGCAGCTGGGCAGAGGGTTGGAGCTATGGCTACACCTTC. Its translation: CASSWAEGWSYGYTF. The chain combines TRBV5-6 with TRBJ1-2; D ambiguous. The CDR3 covers 15 residues. The V and J ends lost 3 bases and 4 bases respectively, with 16 bases between them. Germline V gene sequence: CDR1 SGHDT, CDR2 YYEEEE. Looking up the rest from reference TRBV5-6 and TRBJ1-2 gives the full variable domain: DAGVTQSPTHLIKTRGQQVTLRCSPKSGHDTVSWYQQALGQGPQFIFQYYEEEERQRGNFPDRFSGHQFPNYSSELNVNALLLGDSALYLCASSWAEGWSYGYTFGSGTRLTVV.